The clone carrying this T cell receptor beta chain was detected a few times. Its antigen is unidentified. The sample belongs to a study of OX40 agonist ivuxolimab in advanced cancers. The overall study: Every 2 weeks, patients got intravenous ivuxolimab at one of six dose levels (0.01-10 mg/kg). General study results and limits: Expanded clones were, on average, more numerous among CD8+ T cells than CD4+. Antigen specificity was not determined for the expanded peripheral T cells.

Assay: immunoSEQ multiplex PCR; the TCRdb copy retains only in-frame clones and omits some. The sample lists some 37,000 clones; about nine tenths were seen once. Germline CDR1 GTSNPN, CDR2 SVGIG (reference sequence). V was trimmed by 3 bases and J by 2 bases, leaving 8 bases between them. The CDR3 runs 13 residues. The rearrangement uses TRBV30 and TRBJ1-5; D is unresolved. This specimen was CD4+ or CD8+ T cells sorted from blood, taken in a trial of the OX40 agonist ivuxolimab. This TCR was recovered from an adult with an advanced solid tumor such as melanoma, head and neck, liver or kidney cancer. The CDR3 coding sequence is TGTGCCTGGAGCCTAACTGGCAATCAGCCCCAGCATTTT. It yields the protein CAWSLTGNQPQHF.